Below, 15 T cell receptor beta chains from the same sample are listed, as sequenced in a study of cytomegalovirus exposure and HLA in healthy donors. Primers: 60 Vbeta forward and 13 Jbeta reverse. Clones were sequenced by immunoSEQ multiplex PCR, and TCRdb holds only the in-frame ones, with some missing. The top ten clones hold about 4.4% of a sample with approximately 130,000 clones, 55% to 75% of them seen once. Input material: PBMCs. The receptor set was obtained from a man between 45 and 60 years old in good health and CMV-seropositive.

The J gene is TRBJ2-5, the V gene TRBV5-6; possible D gene TRBD1, 6 bases. The CDR3 is 16 amino acids. The V end lost 3 bases, the J end lost 7 bases, and 22 bases lay between the germline ends. CDR1 and CDR2 from the germline V gene are SGHDT and YYEEEE. The CDR3 region is CASSSEPGHLTRTQYF. CDR3 bases: TGTGCCAGCAGCTCTGAACCGGGACACCTAACAAGGACCCAGTACTTC.

This sequence joins TRBV18 and TRBJ2-7; maybe TRBD1 (5 bases). The CDR3 is 13 amino acids. V was trimmed by 1 base and J by 3 bases, leaving 7 bases between them. The germline V gene has CDR1 KGHSH and CDR2 LQKENI. In DNA form, the CDR3 reads TGTGCCAGCTCACCACAGGGGAACTACGAGCAGTACTTC. Residues: CASSPQGNYEQYF.

This rearrangement joins TRBV28 to TRBJ2-3; 9 positions agree with TRBD2. Germline assignment: CDR1 MDHEN and CDR2 SYDVKM. V was clipped by 6 bases and J by 4 bases; unmatched bases: 5. The CDR3 length is 14 residues. CDR3 nucleotide sequence: TGTGCCAGCAGACTAGGCGGGAGGGCAGATACGCAGTATTTT. This translates into CASRLGGRADTQYF.

This CDR3 reads CASSLDGAGPFNEQFF. The CDR3 DNA is TGTGCCAGCAGCTTAGATGGGGCAGGGCCGTTCAATGAGCAGTTCTTC. V usage is TRBV11-3 and J usage is TRBJ2-1; the D gene is possibly TRBD1 (5 bases). From germline, CDR1 is SGHNT and CDR2 YENEEA. Deletions cut 0 bases from V and 6 bases from J, with 15 bases between. The CDR3 contains 16 residues.

This clone has just one count. V usage is TRBV18 and J usage is TRBJ2-7; D possibly corresponds to TRBD2 (5 bases). V was trimmed by 6 bases and J by 0 bases, leaving 18 bases between them. CDR3 length: 16 amino acids. From germline, CDR1 is KGHSH and CDR2 LQKENI. For the CDR3, the DNA is TGTGCCAGCTCTGATTCCGCGGGTAGAGGCTCCTACGAGCAGTACTTC. Its protein product is CASSDSAGRGSYEQYF.

The V and J genes are TRBV4-1 and TRBJ2-7; 10 nucleotides agree with TRBD2. The CDR3 runs 15 residues. CDR1 and CDR2 (germline): MGHRA, YSYEKL. V lost 1 base and J lost 3; bases outside the gene matches: 3. As DNA, the CDR3 is TGCGCCAGCAGCCAAGGAGCGGGAGGGGTCTACGAGCAGTACTTC. Its protein product is CASSQGAGGVYEQYF.

The V gene is TRBV18, the J gene TRBJ1-1, with D perhaps matching TRBD1 (5 bases). CDR3 size: 13 residues. Germline assignment: CDR1 KGHSH and CDR2 LQKENI. Between the trimmed V and J ends, which lost 5 bases and 0 bases, there was a span of 7 bases. The CDR3 is CASSSDMNTEAFF. CDR3 nucleotides: TGTGCCAGCTCATCGGACATGAACACTGAAGCTTTCTTT.

The chain employs TRBV2 and TRBJ1-4; D is uncertain. V dropped 5 bases and J dropped 8 bases, with 15 bases sitting between them. Germline loops: CDR1 SNHLY, CDR2 FYNNEI. The CDR3 sequence is 14 residues long. CDR3 sequence: CASSRDLGEEKLFF. The CDR3, as DNA: TGTGCCAGCAGTCGCGACCTCGGGGAAGAAAAACTGTTTTTT.

The chain is built from TRBV10-3 and TRBJ2-3, with D tentatively TRBD2 (5 bases). The CDR3 loop spans 14 amino acids. The V end lost 7 bases, the J end lost 4 bases, and 15 bases lay between the germline ends. Per germline, CDR1 ENHRY and CDR2 SYGVKD. CDR3 nucleotide sequence: TGTGCCATCAAACCCGCGGCGGGCCCAGATACGCAGTATTTT. As protein: CAIKPAAGPDTQYF.

The V gene is TRBV5-6, the J gene TRBJ2-5; tentatively, D is TRBD2 (6 bases). This CDR3 is built from 17 residues. The germline CDR1 and CDR2 sequences are SGHDT and YYEEEE. With 6 bases removed from V and 1 base from J, the gap between germline ends came to 22 bases. The CDR3 protein is CASTSPRASAGQETQYF. In DNA form, the CDR3 reads TGTGCCAGCACCTCTCCCCGGGCTAGCGCGGGCCAAGAGACCCAGTACTTC.

This chain links TRBV5-1 with TRBJ1-2, with a tentative D call TRBD1 (6 bases). The CDR3 contains 13 residues. CDR1 SGHRS and CDR2 YFSETQ come from the germline V gene. Between the trimmed V and J ends, which lost 4 bases and 1 base, there was a span of 8 bases. CDR3 coding DNA: TGCGCCAGCAGCGGACAGAGTAACTATGGCTACACCTTC. Amino acids: CASSGQSNYGYTF.

The CDR3 DNA reads TGTGCCAGCAGTTACTCAAAAGTCGGGGATACGCAGTATTTT. Encoded protein: CASSYSKVGDTQYF. The chain combines TRBV6-6 with TRBJ2-3; D gene ambiguous. Trimming shortened V by 0 bases and J by 6 bases, and 10 bases separated the two germline ends. The CDR3 loop spans 14 amino acids. Germline V gene lookup returns CDR1 MNHNY and CDR2 SVGAGI (reference sequence).

The V call is TRBV28, the J call TRBJ2-7, with TRBD1 identical over 7 bases. Germline V gives CDR1 MDHEN, CDR2 SYDVKM. The CDR3 totals 12 residues. The V segment lost 3 bases and the J segment 12 bases; nucleotides outside the gene matches: 8. CDR3 region: CASSLGQMSRYF. The CDR3 DNA follows: TGTGCCAGCAGTTTGGGACAGATGAGTCGGTACTTC.

This rearrangement joins TRBV6-5 to TRBJ1-1, with D tentatively TRBD1 (5 bases). The V end was cut by 0 bases, the J end by 6 bases, with 17 bases between. This CDR3 spans 16 amino acids. The germline gives CDR1 MNHEY, CDR2 SVGAGI. The CDR3: CASSYSKIRGGAEAFF. The CDR3 DNA reads TGTGCCAGCAGTTACTCGAAAATACGCGGGGGGGCTGAAGCTTTCTTT.

This chain joins TRBV29-1 and TRBJ1-1; 7 bases align to TRBD1. CDR3 size: 12 residues. The V segment lost 7 bases and the J segment 2 bases; nucleotides outside the gene matches: 4. Per germline, CDR1 SQVTM and CDR2 ANQGSEA. This CDR3 is CSERQGNTEAFF. CDR3 coding DNA: TGCAGCGAGAGACAGGGCAACACTGAAGCTTTCTTT.